This T cell receptor beta chain was sequenced for a study of blood T cell repertoires in COVID-19. CDR3 size: 17 residues. Between the trimmed V and J ends, which lost 6 bases and 0 bases, there was a span of 19 bases. Germline V CDR1 and CDR2: MNHEY, SVGEGT. Generated by immunoSEQ multiplex PCR, the TCRdb table keeps only in-frame clones and is missing some. The sample holds about 130,000 clones, about 88% seen once. Recruitment covered about two dozen US areas and drew participants whose ages spanned about 18 to 90 years. Participants' reported clinical history set cohort assignment. The V and J genes are TRBV6-2 or TRBV6-3 and TRBJ2-3, with D possibly being TRBD2 (5 bases). This receptor was identified in a woman in her forties or fifties who had recovered from COVID-19. The sequenced sample was PBMCs or T cells enriched from blood (not recorded which). CDR3 sequence: CASSPPRTGTSTDTQYF. For the CDR3, the DNA is TGTGCCAGCAGCCCCCCTCGGACTGGAACTAGCACAGATACGCAGTATTTT.